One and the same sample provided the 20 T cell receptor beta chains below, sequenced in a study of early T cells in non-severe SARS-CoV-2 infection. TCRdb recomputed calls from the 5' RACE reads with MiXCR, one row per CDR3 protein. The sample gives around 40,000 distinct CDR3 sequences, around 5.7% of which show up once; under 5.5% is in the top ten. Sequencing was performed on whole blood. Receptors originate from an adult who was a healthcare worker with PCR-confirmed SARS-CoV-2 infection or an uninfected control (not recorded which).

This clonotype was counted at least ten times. CDR3 amino acids: CAISPHYSGRGGGELFF. CDR3 DNA sequence: TGTGCCATCAGCCCGCACTATAGCGGGAGAGGTGGCGGGGAGCTGTTTTTT. The V call is TRBV10-3, the J call TRBJ2-2; 9 bases are shared with TRBD2. The CDR3 has 17 residues. The germline gives CDR1 ENHRY, CDR2 SYGVKD. Germline trimming cut 6 bases from V and 7 bases from J; bases unmatched to any gene: 15.

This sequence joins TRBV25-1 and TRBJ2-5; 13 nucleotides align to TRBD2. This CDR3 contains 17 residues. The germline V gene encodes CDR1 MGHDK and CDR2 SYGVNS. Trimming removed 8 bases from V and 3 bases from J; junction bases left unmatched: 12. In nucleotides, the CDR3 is TGTGCCAGCCACTTTACCGGGACTAGCGGGACAGAAGAGACCCAGTACTTC. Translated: CASHFTGTSGTEETQYF.

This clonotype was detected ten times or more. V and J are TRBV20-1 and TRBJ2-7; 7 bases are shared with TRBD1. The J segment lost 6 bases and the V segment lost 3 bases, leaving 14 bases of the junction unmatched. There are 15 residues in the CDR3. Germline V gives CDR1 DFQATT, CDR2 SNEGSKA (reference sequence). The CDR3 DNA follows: TGCAGTGCTAGGCGCGCCGGGACAGACCTTACCGAGCAGTACTTC. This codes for CSARRAGTDLTEQYF.

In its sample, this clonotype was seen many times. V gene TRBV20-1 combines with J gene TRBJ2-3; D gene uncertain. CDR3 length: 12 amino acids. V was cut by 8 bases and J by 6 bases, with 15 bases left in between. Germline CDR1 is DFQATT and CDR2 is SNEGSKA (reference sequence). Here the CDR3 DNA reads TGCAGTTGGCCGTGGCAGCGTGATACGCAGTATTTT. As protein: CSWPWQRDTQYF.

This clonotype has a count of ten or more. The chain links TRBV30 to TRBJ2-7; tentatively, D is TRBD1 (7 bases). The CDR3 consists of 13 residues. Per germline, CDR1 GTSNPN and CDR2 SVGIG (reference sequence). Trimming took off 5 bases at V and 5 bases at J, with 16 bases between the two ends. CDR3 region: CAWRQGGGNEQYF. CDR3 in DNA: TGTGCCTGGCGACAGGGAGGAGGTAACGAGCAGTACTTC.

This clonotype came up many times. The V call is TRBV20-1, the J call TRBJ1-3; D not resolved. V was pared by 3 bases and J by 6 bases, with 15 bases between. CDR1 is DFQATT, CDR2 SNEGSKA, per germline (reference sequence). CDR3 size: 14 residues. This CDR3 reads CSASWGGDVNTIYF. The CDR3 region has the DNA TGCAGTGCTAGTTGGGGAGGAGACGTAAACACCATATATTTT.

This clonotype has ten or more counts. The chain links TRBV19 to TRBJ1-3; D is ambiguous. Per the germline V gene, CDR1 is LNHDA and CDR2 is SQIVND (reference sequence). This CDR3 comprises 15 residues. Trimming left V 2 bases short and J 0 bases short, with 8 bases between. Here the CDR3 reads CASSIRTASGNTIYF. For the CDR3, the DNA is TGTGCCAGTAGTATAAGAACGGCCTCTGGAAACACCATATATTTT.

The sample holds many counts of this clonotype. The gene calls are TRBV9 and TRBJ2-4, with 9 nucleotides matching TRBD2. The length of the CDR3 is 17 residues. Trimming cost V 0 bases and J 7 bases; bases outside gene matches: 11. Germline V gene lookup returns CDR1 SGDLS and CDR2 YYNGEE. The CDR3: CASSVDELAGPVNIQYF. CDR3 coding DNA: TGTGCCAGCAGCGTAGATGAACTAGCGGGCCCCGTGAACATTCAGTACTTC.

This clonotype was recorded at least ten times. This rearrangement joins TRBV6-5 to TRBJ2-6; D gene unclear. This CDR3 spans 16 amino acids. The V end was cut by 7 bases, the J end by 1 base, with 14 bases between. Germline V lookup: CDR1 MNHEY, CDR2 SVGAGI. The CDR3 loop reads CASNPSGSSGANVLTF. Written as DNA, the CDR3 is TGTGCCAGCAACCCAAGTGGTAGTTCTGGGGCCAACGTCCTGACTTTC.

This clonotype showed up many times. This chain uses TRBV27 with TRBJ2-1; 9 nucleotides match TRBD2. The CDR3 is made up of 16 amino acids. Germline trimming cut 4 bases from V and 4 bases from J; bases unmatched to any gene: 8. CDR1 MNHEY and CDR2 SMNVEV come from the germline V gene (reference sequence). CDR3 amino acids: CASSSILAGEYNEQFF. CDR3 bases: TGTGCCAGCAGTTCTATATTAGCGGGAGAGTACAATGAGCAGTTCTTC.

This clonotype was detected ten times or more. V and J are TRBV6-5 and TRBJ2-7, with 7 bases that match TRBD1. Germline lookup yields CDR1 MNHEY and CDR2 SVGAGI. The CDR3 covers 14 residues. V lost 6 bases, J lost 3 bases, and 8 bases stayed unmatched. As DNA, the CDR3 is TGTGCCAGCAGGCCTGGGACAGAGAGCTACGAGCAGTACTTC. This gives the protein CASRPGTESYEQYF.

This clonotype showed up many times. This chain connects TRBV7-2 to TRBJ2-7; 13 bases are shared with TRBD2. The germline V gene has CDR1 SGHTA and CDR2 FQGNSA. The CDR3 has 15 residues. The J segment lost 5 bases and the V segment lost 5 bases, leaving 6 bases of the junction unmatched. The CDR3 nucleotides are TGTGCCAGCAGCCTCCGACTAGCGGGAGGAAACGAGCAGTACTTC. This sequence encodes CASSLRLAGGNEQYF. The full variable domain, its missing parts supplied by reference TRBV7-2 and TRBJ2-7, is GAGVSQSPSNKVTEKGKDVELRCDPISGHTALYWYRQSLGQGLEFLIYFQGNSAPDKSGLPSDRFSAERTGGSVSTLTIQRTQQEDSAVYLCASSLRLAGGNEQYFGPGTRLTVT.

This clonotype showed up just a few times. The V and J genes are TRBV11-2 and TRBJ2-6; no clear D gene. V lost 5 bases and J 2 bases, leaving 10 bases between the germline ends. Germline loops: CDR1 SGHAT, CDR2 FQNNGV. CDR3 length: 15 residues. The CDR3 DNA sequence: TGTGCCAGCAGCGGACGGACGGCTGGGGCCAACGTCCTGACTTTC. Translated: CASSGRTAGANVLTF.

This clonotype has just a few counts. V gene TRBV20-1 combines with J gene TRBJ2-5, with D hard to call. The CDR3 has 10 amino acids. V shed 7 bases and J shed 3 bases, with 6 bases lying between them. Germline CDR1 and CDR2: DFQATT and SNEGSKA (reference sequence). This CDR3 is CSGVKETQYF. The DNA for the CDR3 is TGCAGTGGGGTCAAAGAGACCCAGTACTTC.

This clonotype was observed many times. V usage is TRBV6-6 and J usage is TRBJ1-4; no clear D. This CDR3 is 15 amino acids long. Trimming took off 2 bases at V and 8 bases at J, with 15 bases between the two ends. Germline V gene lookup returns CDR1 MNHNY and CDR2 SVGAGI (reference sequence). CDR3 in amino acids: CASSYRGSVSEKLFF. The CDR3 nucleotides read TGTGCCAGCAGTTACCGGGGTTCGGTGTCGGAAAAACTGTTTTTT.

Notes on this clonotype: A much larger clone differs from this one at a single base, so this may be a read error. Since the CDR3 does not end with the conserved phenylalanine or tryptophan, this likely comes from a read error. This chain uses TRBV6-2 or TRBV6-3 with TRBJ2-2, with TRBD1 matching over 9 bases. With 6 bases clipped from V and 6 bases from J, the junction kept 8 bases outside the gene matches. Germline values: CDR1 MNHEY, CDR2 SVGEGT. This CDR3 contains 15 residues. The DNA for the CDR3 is TGTGCCAGCAGAAGGGACAGGGTTGTTTCCGGGGAGCTGTTTTAT. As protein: CASRRDRVVSGELFY.

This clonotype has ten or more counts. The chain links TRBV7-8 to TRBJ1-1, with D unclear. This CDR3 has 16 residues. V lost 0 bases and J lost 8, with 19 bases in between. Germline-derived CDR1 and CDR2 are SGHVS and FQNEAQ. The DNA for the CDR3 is TGTGCCAGCAGCTTAGCGCTGGTCAGCACCCGTCCCGAAGCTTTCTTT. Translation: CASSLALVSTRPEAFF. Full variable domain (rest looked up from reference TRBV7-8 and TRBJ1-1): GAGVSQSPRYKVAKRGQDVALRCDPISGHVSLFWYQQALGQGPEFLTYFQNEAQLDKSGLPSDRFFAERPEGSVSTLKIQRTQQEDSAVYLCASSLALVSTRPEAFFGQGTRLTVV.

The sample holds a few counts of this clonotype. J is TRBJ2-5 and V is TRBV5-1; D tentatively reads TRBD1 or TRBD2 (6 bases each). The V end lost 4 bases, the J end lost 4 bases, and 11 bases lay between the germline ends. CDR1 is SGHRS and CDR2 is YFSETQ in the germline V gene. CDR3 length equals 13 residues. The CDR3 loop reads CASSEPGAETQYF. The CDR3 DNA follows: TGCGCCAGCAGCGAGCCGGGGGCAGAGACCCAGTACTTC. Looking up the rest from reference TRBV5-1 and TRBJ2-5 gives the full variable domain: KAGVTQTPRYLIKTRGQQVTLSCSPISGHRSVSWYQQTPGQGLQFLFEYFSETQRNKGNFPGRFSGRQFSNSRSEMNVSTLELGDSALYLCASSEPGAETQYFGPGTRLLVL.

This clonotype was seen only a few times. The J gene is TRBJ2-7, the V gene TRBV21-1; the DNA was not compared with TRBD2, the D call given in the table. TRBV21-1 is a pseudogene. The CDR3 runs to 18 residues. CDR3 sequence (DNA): TGTGCCAGCATCGTCCGGGGGGACCACTCTAGCGGAACCTACGAGCAGTACTTC. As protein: CASIVRGDHSSGTYEQYF.

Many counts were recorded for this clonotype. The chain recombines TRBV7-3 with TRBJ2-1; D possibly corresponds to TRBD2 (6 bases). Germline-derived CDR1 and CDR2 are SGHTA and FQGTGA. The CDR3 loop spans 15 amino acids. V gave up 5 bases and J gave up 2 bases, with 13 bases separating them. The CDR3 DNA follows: TGTGCCAGCAGCCTACGGGACTCCACCTACAATGAGCAGTTCTTC. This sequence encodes CASSLRDSTYNEQFF.